A selection of T cell receptor beta chains follows, all from one sample in a study of blood T cell repertoires in COVID-19. The table came from immunoSEQ multiplex PCR; TCRdb's copy has only in-frame clones and leaves some out. This sample has about 110,000 clones, with 70% to 90% found just once. Sequencing was done on a sample of peripheral blood. These receptors came from a man in his forties with acute or convalescent COVID-19. Both conserved end residues are part of each CDR3. The order of the fields is J gene, V gene, D gene, clone size, CDR3 DNA, CDR3 protein. D genes are given only for firm matches. Expanded clones get a size class; other rows say once, few or many, or leave the size out.

>TRBJ2-7|TRBV9|TRBD2|-
TGTGCCAGCAGCCGCGGGAGGGCCTCCTACGAGCAGTACTTC
CASSRGRASYEQYF
>TRBJ1-5|TRBV30|TRBD1|-
TGTGCCTGGAGTACAGGGGGAAAGAATCAGCCCCAGCATTTT
CAWSTGGKNQPQHF
>TRBJ2-7|TRBV7-9|-|-
TGTGCCAGCAGCTTTGCCGGAGACGAGCAGTACTTC
CASSFAGDEQYF
>TRBJ1-6|TRBV6-5|TRBD1|-
TGTGCCAGCAGCCGAGACAGGGGCTATAATTCACCCCTCCACTTT
CASSRDRGYNSPLHF
>TRBJ1-5|TRBV6-5|TRBD1|-
TGTGCCAGCAGTCGTCAGGGGGCCCATCAGCCCCAGCATTTT
CASSRQGAHQPQHF
>TRBJ1-1|TRBV20-1|-|-
TGCAGTCCCCTGCGGGGGACTGAAGCTTTCTTT
CSPLRGTEAFF
>TRBJ1-2|TRBV18|TRBD1|-
TGTGCCAGCTCACCGGGACAGAACTATGGCTACACCTTC
CASSPGQNYGYTF
>TRBJ2-1|TRBV6-1|TRBD2|-
TGTGCCAGCAGTGAACAACTAGCGCTGATAGCCTACAATGAGCAGTTCTTC
CASSEQLALIAYNEQFF
>TRBJ2-7|TRBV7-6|TRBD2|few
TGTGCCAGCAGCTTAAAGGGGGGACTAGCGGGAGTAGGTCTTACGGACGAGCAGTACTTC
CASSLKGGLAGVGLTDEQYF
>TRBJ1-6|TRBV5-4|-|few
TGTGCCAGCAGCCGCGACAGTAATTCACCCCTCCACTTT
CASSRDSNSPLHF
>TRBJ1-2|TRBV6-2/TRBV6-3|-|-
TGTGCCAGCAGTTACTCGATTTTACAGAACTATGGCTACACCTTC
CASSYSILQNYGYTF
>TRBJ1-3|TRBV5-1|TRBD1|few
TGCGCCAGCAGCACGGACAGGGATCCTTCTGGAAACACCATATATTTT
CASSTDRDPSGNTIYF
>TRBJ1-5|TRBV7-3|-|-
TGTGCCAGCAGCTTAACGCTCACATCGCCCCAGCATTTT
CASSLTLTSPQHF
>TRBJ2-5|TRBV11-1|-|once
TGTGCCAGCAGCTTAGCGCCGGGTTGGGAAGAGACCCAGTACTTC
CASSLAPGWEETQYF
>TRBJ1-5|TRBV18|-|-
TGTGCCAGCTCACCAGGGGGGAGGGAGAATCAGCCCCAGCATTTT
CASSPGGRENQPQHF
>TRBJ1-5|TRBV19|-|-
TGTGCCAGTAGTCCAGGAGGTCAGCCCCAGCATTTT
CASSPGGQPQHF
>TRBJ1-3|TRBV27|-|-
TGTGCCAGCAGCCCTCGGCGGAAGGCTCGTGGAGACACCATATATTTT
CASSPRRKARGDTIYF
>TRBJ1-1|TRBV7-2|TRBD1|-
TGTGCCAGCAGCTTAGGACAGGGTATGGCAGCTTTCTTT
CASSLGQGMAAFF
>TRBJ2-3|TRBV19|TRBD2|once
TGTGCCAGTAGTATGGTGGGACTAGCGGTCGCTAGCACAGATACGCAGTATTTT
CASSMVGLAVASTDTQYF
>TRBJ2-2|TRBV4-1|TRBD1|-
TGCGCCAGCAGCCAAGTCGAGGGGGCCGTCGGGGAGCTGTTTTTT
CASSQVEGAVGELFF
>TRBJ2-1|TRBV5-1|TRBD2|-
TGCGCCAGCAGACAAACTAGCGGGGGGTACAATGAGCAGTTCTTC
CASRQTSGGYNEQFF
>TRBJ2-2|TRBV11-1|TRBD2|-
TGTGCCAGCAGCCCCCTAGCGGGAGATTACACCGGGGAGCTGTTTTTT
CASSPLAGDYTGELFF
>TRBJ2-1|TRBV5-1|TRBD2|-
TGCGCCAGCAGCAGACTAGCGTTGACCAGCTCCTACAATGAGCAGTTCTTC
CASSRLALTSSYNEQFF
>TRBJ2-5|TRBV18|TRBD2|-
TGTGCCAGCTCACCACCGGGGCAGCGGGGTAAAGAGACCCAGTACTTC
CASSPPGQRGKETQYF
>TRBJ1-4|TRBV3-1/TRBV3-2|TRBD1|-
TGTGCCAGCAGCCAAGTGGGCAGGGGGTCAACTAATGAAAAACTGTTTTTT
CASSQVGRGSTNEKLFF
>TRBJ2-5|TRBV4-3|TRBD2|-
TGCGCCAGCAGCCAGGGGGGGACGCTGGCCATCCAAGAGACCCAGTACTTC
CASSQGGTLAIQETQYF
>TRBJ1-1|TRBV29-1|-|once
TGCAGCGTTGGAAGCTCGACAGCTCTCATGAACACTGAAGCTTTCTTT
CSVGSSTALMNTEAFF
>TRBJ1-4|TRBV4-2|-|-
TGTGCCAGCAGCCATGCTGGTGGCGGCGACGAAAAACTGTTTTTT
CASSHAGGGDEKLFF